This TCR beta chain was retrieved from a study of blood T cells in healthy people across ages. The V and J ends lost 7 bases and 6 bases, in that order; junction bases with no gene match: 9. This CDR3 spans 15 amino acids. With a J-beta primer mix and a sample-barcoded 5' primer, a second PCR ran roughly 6 to 12 cycles. In TCRdb, the 5' RACE reads were re-called with MiXCR into one record per CDR3 protein. The top ten hold approximately 13% of the sample, which has roughly 680,000 distinct CDR3 sequences, over 40% seen once. A remark on this clonotype: Its antigen remains unknown.

Individuals who donated were healthy Caucasians from Russia aged about 6 to 90. Samples each had at least 6 micrograms of total RNA extracted. Findings and limits, study-wide: More naive CD4+ cells and higher diversity were found in long-lived than in aged donors. TCR beta diversity per million T cells fell roughly linearly with age.

This clonotype was sampled from a woman of 80 years or more in good health. The sequenced sample was blood. This chain uses TRBV12-3 or TRBV12-4 with TRBJ2-2, with 9 bases that match TRBD1. CDR3 sequence reads: CASKTLGTGSGELFF. CDR3 coding DNA: TGTGCCAGCAAAACCTTAGGGACAGGGTCCGGGGAGCTGTTTTTT.